A single sample is the source of the 5 T cell receptor beta chains below, sequenced in a study of CXCR3-negative and CXCR3-positive naive CD8 T cells. Study findings and constraints: Relative to CXCR3-negative naive cells, CXCR3-positive naive cells had more hydrophobic TRB CDR3s.

Their antigens are not known. Libraries were UMI-labeled 5' RACE TRB cDNA. No DNA is given; TCRdb re-called the 5' RACE reads and lists each CDR3 protein once. This sample's table reports over 150,000 distinct CDR3 sequences. Input material: naive CXCR3+ CD8+ T cells from blood. As for subset: CD45RO-CCR7+CD27+CD95- naive CD8+ T cells expressing CXCR3 (TNR3+). All receptors come from a human donor in good health. Some clones in this sample may be carry-over from other donors' samples.

The chain is built from TRBV6-5 and TRBJ1-1; the TRBD1 assignment by TCRdb is unverifiable without DNA. Germline CDR1 is MNHEY and CDR2 is SVGAGI. The CDR3 is 17 amino acids. The CDR3 reads CASSYPGTGDPNTEAFF.

The chain employs TRBV19 and TRBJ2-1. This CDR3 comprises 15 residues. Germline-derived CDR1 and CDR2 are LNHDA and SQIVND (reference sequence). This chain's CDR3 is CASSVASVSYNEQFF.

V gene TRBV7-2 combines with J gene TRBJ2-5; TCRdb indicates TRBD2, and absent DNA this call remains unverified. CDR3 size: 15 residues. Germline V gene data show CDR1 as SGHTA and CDR2 as FQGNSA. The CDR3 loop reads CASRSRSGVGETQYF.

The chain recombines TRBV12-3 or TRBV12-4 with TRBJ2-1; TCRdb designates TRBD1, a call that cannot be tested without DNA. The CDR3 loop spans 13 amino acids. CDR3 protein: CASSLTGLAEQFF.

This chain uses TRBV4-1 with TRBJ1-5. In germline, CDR1 is MGHRA, CDR2 YSYEKL. The CDR3 runs to 15 residues. The CDR3 here is CASSQGPTSNQPQHF.